This T cell receptor (beta chain) was sequenced in a study of regulatory T cells in long-lasting Graves disease. Germline CDR1 is SGHTA and CDR2 is FQGTGA. This CDR3 is 15 amino acids long. With V trimmed by 5 bases and J by 0 bases, 7 bases remained unmatched. The time point: newly diagnosed GD, antithyroid drugs for less than 3 months. Generation of the TCR library employed RNA extracted from PBMCs. This clonotype has a count of ten or more. Construction of TCR beta libraries relied on iRepertoire HTBI primers and on Arm-PCR targeting CDR3 regions. TCRdb re-called the multiplex PCR reads through MiXCR, storing one row per CDR3 protein. The profile covers roughly 380,000 distinct CDR3 sequences, with roughly 17% appearing a single time and around 27% taken by the ten largest. These data also formed part of another study, on T cells in Graves' hyperthyroidism and ophthalmopathy. That source adds: The model foresaw ophthalmopathy a median around 6 months prior to onset.

This TCR was recovered from a middle-aged man with Graves disease. V and J are TRBV7-3 and TRBJ2-7; 7 positions agree with TRBD2. The sample in question was peripheral blood mononuclear cells (PBMCs), obtained at new diagnosis, from a patient treated with antithyroid drugs. The CDR3 loop reads CASSPGGGTSYEQYF. Written as DNA, the CDR3 is TGTGCCAGCAGCCCTGGGGGGGGGACCTCCTACGAGCAGTACTTC.